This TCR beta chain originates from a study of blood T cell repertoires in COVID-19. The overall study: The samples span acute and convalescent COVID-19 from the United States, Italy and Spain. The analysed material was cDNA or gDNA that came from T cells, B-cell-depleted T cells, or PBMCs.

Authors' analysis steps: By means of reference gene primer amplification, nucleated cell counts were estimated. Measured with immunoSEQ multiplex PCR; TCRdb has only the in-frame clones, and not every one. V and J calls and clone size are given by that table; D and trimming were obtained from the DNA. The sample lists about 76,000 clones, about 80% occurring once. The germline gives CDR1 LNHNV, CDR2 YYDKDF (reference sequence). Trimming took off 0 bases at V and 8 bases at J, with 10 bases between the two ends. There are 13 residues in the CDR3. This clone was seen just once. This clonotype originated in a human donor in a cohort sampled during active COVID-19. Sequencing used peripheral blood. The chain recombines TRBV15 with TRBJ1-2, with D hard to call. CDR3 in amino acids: CATSRERLAGYTF. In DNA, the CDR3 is TGTGCCACCAGCAGAGAACGGTTAGCGGGCTACACCTTC.